Given below is one TCR beta chain in context. J was trimmed by 0 bases and V by 6 bases; bases with no gene match: 18. In germline, CDR1 is LNHDA, CDR2 SQIVND (reference sequence). There are 20 residues in the CDR3. The assay was immunoSEQ multiplex PCR, and TCRdb's table has in-frame clones only and misses some. The table has 120,000 or so clones, about 88% seen once. This sample was included in a study of T cell responses to AZD1222 COVID-19 vaccine. This rearrangement joins TRBV19 to TRBJ2-1; 9 positions agree with TRBD2. The sequence derives from an adult in good health. Sequenced here: peripheral blood, sampled on day 0 of AZD1222 vaccination. The DNA of the CDR3 is TGTGCCAGTAGGGCTCGGGGTAGCGGGAGTTTGATTAGCTCCTACAATGAGCAGTTCTTC. Its protein product is CASRARGSGSLISSYNEQFF.